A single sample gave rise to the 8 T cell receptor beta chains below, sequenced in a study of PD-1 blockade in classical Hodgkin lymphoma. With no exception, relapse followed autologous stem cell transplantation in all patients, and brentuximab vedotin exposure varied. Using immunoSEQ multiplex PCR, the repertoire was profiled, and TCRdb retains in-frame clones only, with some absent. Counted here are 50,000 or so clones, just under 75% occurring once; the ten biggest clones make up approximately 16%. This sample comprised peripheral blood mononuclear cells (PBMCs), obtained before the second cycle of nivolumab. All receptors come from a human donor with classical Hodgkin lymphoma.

CDR3 amino acids: CASNLLISGANVLTF. CDR3 sequence (DNA): TGTGCCAGTAATCTATTGATCTCTGGGGCCAACGTCCTGACTTTC. The chain has TRBV19 and TRBJ2-6; D uncertain. CDR1 LNHDA and CDR2 SQIVND come from the germline V gene (reference sequence). CDR3 length: 15 amino acids. Trimming removed 7 bases at V and 0 bases at J, with 10 bases between.

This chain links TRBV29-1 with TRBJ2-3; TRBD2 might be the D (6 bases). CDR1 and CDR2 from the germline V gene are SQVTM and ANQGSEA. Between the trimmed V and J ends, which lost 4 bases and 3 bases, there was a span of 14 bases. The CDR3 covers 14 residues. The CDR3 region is CSVVPGERTDTQYF. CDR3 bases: TGCAGCGTTGTACCGGGGGAGAGAACAGATACGCAGTATTTT.

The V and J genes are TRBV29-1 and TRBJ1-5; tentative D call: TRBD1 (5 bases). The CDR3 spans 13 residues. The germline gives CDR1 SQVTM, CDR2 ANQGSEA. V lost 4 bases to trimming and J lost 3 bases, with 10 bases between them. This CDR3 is CSVGAGPNQPQHF. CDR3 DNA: TGCAGCGTTGGGGCAGGGCCCAATCAGCCCCAGCATTTT.

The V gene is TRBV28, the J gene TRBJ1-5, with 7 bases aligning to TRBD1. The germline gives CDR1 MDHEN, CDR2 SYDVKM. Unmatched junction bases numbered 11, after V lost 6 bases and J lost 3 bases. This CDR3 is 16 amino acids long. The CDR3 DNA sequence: TGTGCCAGCAGCCCCCCTGACAGGGATTACAATCAGCCCCAGCATTTT. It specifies CASSPPDRDYNQPQHF.

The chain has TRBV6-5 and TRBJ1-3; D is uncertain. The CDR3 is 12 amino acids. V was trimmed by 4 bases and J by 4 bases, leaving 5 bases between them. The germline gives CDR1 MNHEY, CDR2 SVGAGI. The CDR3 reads CASSSVGNTIYF. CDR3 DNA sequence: TGTGCCAGCAGTTCGGTCGGAAACACCATATATTTT.

CDR3 in DNA: TGTGCCAGCAGCTTAGTTGGGACAGCCTGGATGGAACCAAAACTGTTTTTT. Translation: CASSLVGTAWMEPKLFF. J is TRBJ1-4 and V is TRBV11-2; 7 bases are a match to TRBD1. Germline V gene sequence: CDR1 SGHAT, CDR2 FQNNGV. The V gene end was trimmed by 1 base and the J gene end by 10 bases; junction bases not matched to a gene: 15. CDR3 length: 17 residues.

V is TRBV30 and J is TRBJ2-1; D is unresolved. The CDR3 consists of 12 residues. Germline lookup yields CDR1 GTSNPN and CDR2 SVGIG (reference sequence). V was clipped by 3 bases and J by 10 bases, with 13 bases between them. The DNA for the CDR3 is TGTGCCTGGAGACCCCAGGCTAAGGAGCAGTTCTTC. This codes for CAWRPQAKEQFF.

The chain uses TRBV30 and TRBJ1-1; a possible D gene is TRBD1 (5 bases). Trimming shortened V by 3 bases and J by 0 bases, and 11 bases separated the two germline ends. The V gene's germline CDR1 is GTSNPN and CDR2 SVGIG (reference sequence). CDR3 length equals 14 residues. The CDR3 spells CAWSPGPLNTEAFF. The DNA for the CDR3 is TGTGCCTGGAGCCCGGGACCTTTGAACACTGAAGCTTTCTTT.